The present TCR beta chain was sequenced within a study of blood T cell repertoires in COVID-19. This CDR3 has 17 amino acids. CDR1 SEHNR and CDR2 FQNEAQ come from the germline V gene (reference sequence). V lost 5 bases to trimming and J lost 8 bases; unmatched junction nucleotides: 10. Recovered Cohort 3 donors showed two negative PCRs, clearance, or symptom resolution. Per the study methods: Nucleated cell counts were estimated from reference gene primer amplification. TCRdb's copy holds only in-frame clones and misses some; the assay was immunoSEQ multiplex PCR. That table furnishes V, J and clone size, whereas the DNA furnished D and trimming. Of approximately 170,000 clones in the sample, more than 70% were seen once.

Sequencing was done on a sample of PBMCs or T cells enriched from blood (not recorded which). The chain couples TRBV7-9 to TRBJ2-1; 15 nucleotides align to TRBD2. This TCR derives from a man in his forties or fifties who had recovered from COVID-19. CDR3 in amino acids: CASSGGLAGGQGDEQFF. The CDR3 DNA reads as TGTGCCAGCAGCGGGGGACTAGCGGGGGGTCAAGGGGATGAGCAGTTCTTC.